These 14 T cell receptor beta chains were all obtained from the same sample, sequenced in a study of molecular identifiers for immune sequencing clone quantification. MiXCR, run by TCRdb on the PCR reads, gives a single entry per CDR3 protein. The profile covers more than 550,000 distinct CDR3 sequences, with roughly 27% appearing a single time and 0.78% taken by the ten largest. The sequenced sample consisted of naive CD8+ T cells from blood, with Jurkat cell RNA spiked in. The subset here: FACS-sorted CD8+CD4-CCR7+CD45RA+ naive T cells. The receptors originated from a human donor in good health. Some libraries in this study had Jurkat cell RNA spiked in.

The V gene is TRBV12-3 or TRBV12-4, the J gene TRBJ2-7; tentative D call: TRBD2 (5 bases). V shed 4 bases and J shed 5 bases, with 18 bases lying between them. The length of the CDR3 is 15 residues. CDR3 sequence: CASSSVRGSRDEQYF. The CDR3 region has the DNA TGTGCCAGCAGTTCAGTTCGAGGGAGTAGGGACGAGCAGTACTTC.

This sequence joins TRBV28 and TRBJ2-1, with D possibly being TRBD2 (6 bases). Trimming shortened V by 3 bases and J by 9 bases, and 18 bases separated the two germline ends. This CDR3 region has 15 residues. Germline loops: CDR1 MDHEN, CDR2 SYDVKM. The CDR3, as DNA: TGTGCCAGCAGTTTGGGCGCGGGATTCCGGCCTGAGCAGTTCTTC. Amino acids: CASSLGAGFRPEQFF.

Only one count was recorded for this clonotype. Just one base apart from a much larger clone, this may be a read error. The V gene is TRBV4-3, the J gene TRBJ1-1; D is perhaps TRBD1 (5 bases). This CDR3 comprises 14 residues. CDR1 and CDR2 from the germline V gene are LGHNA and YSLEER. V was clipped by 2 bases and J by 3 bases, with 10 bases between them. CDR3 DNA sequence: TGCGCCAGCAGCCAATCCGGGGCCCACACTGAAGCTTTCTTT. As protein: CASSQSGAHTEAFF.

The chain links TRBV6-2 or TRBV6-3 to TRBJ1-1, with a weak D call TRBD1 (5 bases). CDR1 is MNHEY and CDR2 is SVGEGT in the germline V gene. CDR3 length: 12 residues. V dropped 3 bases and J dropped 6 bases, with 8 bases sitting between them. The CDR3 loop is CASSYPGPEAFF. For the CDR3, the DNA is TGTGCCAGCAGTTATCCGGGACCTGAAGCTTTCTTT.

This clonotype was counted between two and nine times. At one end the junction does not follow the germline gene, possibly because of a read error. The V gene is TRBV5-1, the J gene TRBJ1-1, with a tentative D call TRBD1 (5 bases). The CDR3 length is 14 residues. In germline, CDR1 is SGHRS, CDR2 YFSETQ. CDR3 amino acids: CASSWGNSGTEASF. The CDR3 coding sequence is TGCGCCAGCAGCTGGGGCAACTCGGGCACTGAAGCTTCCTTT.

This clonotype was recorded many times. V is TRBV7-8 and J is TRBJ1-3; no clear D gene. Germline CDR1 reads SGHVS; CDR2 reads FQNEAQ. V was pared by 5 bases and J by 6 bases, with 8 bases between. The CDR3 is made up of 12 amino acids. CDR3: CASSPAENTIYF. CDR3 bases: TGTGCCAGCAGCCCGGCGGAAAACACCATATATTTT.

The chain's CDR3 is CASSVGTKNTDTQYF. The CDR3 bases are TGTGCCAGCAGCGTAGGAACGAAGAACACAGATACGCAGTATTTT. This sequence joins TRBV9 and TRBJ2-3; D is undetermined. The CDR3 has 15 amino acids. Germline V CDR1 and CDR2: SGDLS, YYNGEE. The V end lost 0 bases, the J end lost 2 bases, and 10 bases lay between the germline ends.

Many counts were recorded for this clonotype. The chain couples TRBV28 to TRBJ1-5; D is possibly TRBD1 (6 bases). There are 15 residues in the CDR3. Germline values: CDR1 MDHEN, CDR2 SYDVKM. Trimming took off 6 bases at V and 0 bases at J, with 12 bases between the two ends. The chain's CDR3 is CASRRGVDSNQPQHF. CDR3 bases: TGTGCCAGCAGGAGGGGGGTCGATAGCAATCAGCCCCAGCATTTT.

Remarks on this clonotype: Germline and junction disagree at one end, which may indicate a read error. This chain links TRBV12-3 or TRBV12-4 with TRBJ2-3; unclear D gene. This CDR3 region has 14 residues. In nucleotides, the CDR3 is TGTGCCAGCAGTTTAGGGGATAGCACAGATACGCAGTGTTTT. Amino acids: CASSLGDSTDTQCF.

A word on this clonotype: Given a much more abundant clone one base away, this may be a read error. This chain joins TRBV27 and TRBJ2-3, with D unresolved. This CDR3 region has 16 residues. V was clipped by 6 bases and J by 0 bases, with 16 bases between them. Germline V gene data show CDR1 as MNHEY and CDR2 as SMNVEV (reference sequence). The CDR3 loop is CASSLFLGPSTDTQYF. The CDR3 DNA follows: TGTGCCAGCAGCCTATTCCTAGGACCTAGCACAGATACGCAGTATTTT.

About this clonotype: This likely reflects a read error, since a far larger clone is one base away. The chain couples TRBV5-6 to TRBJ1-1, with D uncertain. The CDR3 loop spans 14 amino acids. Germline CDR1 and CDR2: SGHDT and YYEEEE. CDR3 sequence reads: CASSLGGENTEALF. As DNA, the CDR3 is TGTGCCAGCAGCTTGGGAGGAGAGAACACTGAAGCTCTCTTT.

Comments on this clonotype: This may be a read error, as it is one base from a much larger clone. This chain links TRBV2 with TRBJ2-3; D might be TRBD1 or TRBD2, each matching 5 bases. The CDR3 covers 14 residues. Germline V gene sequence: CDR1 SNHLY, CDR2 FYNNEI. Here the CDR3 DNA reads TGTGCCAGCGGTGACCAGGGACCCACAGATACGCAGTATTTT. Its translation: CASGDQGPTDTQYF.

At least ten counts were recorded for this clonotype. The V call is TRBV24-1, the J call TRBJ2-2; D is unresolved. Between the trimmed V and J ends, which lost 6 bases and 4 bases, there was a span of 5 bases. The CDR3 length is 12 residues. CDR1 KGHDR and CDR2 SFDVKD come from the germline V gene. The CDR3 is CATSWVTGELFF. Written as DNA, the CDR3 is TGTGCCACCAGTTGGGTCACCGGGGAGCTGTTTTTT.

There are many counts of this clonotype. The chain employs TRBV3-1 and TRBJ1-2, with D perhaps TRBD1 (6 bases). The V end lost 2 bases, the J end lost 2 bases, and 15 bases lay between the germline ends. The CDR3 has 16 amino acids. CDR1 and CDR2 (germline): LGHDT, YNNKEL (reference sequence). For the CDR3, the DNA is TGTGCCAGCAGCCAAAAGTCAGGACAGATCAACTATGGCTACACCTTC. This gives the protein CASSQKSGQINYGYTF.